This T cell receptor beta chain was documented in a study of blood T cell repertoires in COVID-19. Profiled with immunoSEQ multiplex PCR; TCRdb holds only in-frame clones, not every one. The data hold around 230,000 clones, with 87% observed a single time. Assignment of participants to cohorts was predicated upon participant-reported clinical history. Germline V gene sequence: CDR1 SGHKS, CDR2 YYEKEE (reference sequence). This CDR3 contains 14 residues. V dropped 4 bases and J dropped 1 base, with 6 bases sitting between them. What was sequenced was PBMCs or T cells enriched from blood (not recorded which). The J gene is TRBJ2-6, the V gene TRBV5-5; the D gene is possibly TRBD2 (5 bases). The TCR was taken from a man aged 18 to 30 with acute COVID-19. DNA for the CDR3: TGTGCCAGCAGCCGGGAATCTGGGGCCAACGTCCTGACTTTC. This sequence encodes CASSRESGANVLTF.